This T cell receptor (beta chain) was documented in a study of T cell changes during pregnancy in multiple sclerosis. Repertoires were generated with immunoSEQ multiplex PCR, while TCRdb's copy carries only in-frame clones and drops some. The sample lists 80,000 or so clones; 94% were seen once. Trimming took 6 bases from V and 4 from J, leaving 21 bases between them. Germline values: CDR1 MGHRA, CDR2 YSYEKL. The CDR3 runs to 16 residues. The receptor's source is a female donor in good health, enrolled as a control in a pregnancy study. The chain combines TRBV4-1 with TRBJ1-1, with D perhaps matching TRBD1 (5 bases). This specimen was peripheral blood, taken in the second trimester of pregnancy. CDR3 amino acids: CASRSTIGARGTEAFF. CDR3 nucleotides: TGCGCCAGCAGATCGACGATCGGGGCGCGGGGCACTGAAGCTTTCTTT.